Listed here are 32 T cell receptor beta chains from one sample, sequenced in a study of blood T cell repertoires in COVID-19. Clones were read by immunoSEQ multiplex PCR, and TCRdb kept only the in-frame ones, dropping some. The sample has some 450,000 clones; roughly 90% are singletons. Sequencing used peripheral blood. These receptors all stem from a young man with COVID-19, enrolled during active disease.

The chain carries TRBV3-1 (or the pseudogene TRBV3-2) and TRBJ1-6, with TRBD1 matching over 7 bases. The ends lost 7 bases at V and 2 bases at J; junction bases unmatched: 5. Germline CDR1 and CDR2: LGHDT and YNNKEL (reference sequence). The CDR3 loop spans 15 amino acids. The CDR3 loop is CASTPGGTYNSPLHF. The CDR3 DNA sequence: TGTGCCAGCACCCCAGGGGGGACCTATAATTCACCCCTCCACTTT.

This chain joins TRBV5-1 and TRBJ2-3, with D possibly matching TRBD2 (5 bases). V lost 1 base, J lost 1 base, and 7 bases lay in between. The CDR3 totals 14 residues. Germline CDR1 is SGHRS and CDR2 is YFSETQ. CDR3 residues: CASSLRTGTDTQYF. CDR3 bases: TGCGCCAGCAGCTTGCGGACTGGCACAGATACGCAGTATTTT. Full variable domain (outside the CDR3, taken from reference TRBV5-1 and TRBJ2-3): KAGVTQTPRYLIKTRGQQVTLSCSPISGHRSVSWYQQTPGQGLQFLFEYFSETQRNKGNFPGRFSGRQFSNSRSEMNVSTLELGDSALYLCASSLRTGTDTQYFGPGTRLTVL.

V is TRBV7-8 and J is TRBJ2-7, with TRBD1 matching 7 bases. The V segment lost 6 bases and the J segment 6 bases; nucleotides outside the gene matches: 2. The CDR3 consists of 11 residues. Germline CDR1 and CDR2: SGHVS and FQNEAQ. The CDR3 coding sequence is TGTGCCAGCAGTCGACAGGGCGAGCAGTACTTC. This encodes CASSRQGEQYF.

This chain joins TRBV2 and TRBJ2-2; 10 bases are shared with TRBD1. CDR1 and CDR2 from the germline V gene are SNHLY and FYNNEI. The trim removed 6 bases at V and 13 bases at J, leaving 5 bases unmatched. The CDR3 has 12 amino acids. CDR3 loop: CASRDRGSGLFF. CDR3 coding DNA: TGTGCCAGCAGGGACAGGGGGTCAGGGCTGTTTTTT.

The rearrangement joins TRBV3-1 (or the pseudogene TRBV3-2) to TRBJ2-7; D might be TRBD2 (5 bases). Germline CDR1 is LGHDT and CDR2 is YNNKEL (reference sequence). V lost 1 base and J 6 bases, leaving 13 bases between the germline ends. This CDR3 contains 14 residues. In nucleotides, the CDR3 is TGTGCCAGCAGCCAAGGAGGTAGCGAAGGCGAGCAGTACTTC. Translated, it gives CASSQGGSEGEQYF.

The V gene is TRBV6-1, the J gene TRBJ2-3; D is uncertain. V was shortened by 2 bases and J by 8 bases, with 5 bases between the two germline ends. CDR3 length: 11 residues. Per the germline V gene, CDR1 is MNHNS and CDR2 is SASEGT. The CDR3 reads CASSESSTQYF. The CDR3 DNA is TGTGCCAGCAGTGAATCATCTACGCAGTATTTT.

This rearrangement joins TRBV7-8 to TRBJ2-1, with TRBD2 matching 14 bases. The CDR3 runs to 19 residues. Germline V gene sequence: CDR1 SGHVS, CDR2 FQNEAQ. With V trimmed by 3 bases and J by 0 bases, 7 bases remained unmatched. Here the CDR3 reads CASSFRRLAGGASYNEQFF. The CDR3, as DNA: TGTGCCAGCAGCTTTCGGAGACTAGCGGGGGGGGCCTCCTACAATGAGCAGTTCTTC.

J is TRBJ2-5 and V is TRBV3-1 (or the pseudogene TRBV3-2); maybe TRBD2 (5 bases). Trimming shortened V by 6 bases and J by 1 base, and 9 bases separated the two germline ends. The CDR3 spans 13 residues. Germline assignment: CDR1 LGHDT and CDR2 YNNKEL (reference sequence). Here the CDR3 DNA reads TGTGCCAGCAGTCGGACTGTCCAAGAGACCCAGTACTTC. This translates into CASSRTVQETQYF.

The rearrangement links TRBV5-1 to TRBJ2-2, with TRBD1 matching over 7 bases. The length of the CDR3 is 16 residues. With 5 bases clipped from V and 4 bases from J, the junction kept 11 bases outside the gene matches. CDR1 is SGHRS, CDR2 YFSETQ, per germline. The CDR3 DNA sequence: TGCGCCAGCAGAAAAACCGGGACAGAACCCACCGGGGAGCTGTTTTTT. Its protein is CASRKTGTEPTGELFF.

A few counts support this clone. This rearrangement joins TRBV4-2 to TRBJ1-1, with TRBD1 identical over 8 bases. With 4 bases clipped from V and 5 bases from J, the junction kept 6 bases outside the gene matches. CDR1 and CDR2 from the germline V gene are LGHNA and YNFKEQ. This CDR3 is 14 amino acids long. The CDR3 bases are TGTGCCAGCAGCCTGGCAGGGGGCCGAACTGAAGCTTTCTTT. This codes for CASSLAGGRTEAFF.

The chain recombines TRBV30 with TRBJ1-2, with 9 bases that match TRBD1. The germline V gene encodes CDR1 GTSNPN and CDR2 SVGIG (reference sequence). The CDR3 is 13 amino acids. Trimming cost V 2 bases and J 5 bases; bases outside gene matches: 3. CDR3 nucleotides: TGTGCCTGGAGTAATGGACAGGGGTATGGCTACACCTTC. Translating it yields CAWSNGQGYGYTF.

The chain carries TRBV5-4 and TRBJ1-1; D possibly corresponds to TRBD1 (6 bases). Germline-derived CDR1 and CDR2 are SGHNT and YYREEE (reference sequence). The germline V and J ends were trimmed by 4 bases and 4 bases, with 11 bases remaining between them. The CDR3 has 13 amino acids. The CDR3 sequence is CASSLQGATEAFF. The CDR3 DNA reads TGTGCCAGCAGCCTACAGGGAGCCACTGAAGCTTTCTTT.

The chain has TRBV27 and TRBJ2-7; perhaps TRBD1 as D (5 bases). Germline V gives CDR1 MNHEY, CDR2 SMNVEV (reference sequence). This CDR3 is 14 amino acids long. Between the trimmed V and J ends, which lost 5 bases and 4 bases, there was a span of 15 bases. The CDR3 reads CASSPLGQSYEQYF. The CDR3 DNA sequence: TGTGCCAGCAGTCCCCTGGGGCAGTCTTACGAGCAGTACTTC.

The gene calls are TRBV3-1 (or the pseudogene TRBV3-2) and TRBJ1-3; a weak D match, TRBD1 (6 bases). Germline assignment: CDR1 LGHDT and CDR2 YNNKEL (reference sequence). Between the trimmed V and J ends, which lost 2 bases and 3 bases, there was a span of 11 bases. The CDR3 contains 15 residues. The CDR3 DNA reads TGTGCCAGCAGCCAACCACAGGGTTTTGGAAACACCATATATTTT. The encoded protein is CASSQPQGFGNTIYF.

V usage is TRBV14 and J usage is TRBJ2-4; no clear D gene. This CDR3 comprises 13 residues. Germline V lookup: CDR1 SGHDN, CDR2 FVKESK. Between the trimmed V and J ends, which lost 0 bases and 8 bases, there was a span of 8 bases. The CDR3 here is CASSQERRHIQYF. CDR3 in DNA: TGTGCCAGCAGCCAAGAACGGCGGCACATTCAGTACTTC.

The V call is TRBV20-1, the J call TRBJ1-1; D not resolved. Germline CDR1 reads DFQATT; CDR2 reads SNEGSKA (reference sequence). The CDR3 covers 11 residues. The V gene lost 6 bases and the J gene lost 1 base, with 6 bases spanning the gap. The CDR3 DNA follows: TGCAGTGCATCGTGGAACACTGAAGCTTTCTTT. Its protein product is CSASWNTEAFF.

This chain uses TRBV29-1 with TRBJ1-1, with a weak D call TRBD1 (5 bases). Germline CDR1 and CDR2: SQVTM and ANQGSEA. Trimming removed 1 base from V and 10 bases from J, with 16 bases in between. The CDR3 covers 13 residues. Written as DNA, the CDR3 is TGCAGCGTTGAAGGCAGGGTAGGGTCAGGAGCTTTCTTT. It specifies CSVEGRVGSGAFF. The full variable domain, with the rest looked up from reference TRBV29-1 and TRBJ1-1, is SAVISQKPSRDICQRGTSLTIQCQVDSQVTMMFWYRQQPGQSLTLIATANQGSEATYESGFVIDKFPISRPNLTFSTLTVSNMSPEDSSIYLCSVEGRVGSGAFFGQGTRLTVV.

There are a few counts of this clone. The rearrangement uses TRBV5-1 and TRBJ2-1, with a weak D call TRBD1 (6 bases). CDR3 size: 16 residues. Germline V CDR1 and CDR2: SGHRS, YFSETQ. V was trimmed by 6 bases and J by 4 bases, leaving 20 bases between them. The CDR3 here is CASTGLTGTPYNEQFF. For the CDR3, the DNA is TGCGCCAGCACGGGTTTAACCGGGACACCTTACAATGAGCAGTTCTTC.

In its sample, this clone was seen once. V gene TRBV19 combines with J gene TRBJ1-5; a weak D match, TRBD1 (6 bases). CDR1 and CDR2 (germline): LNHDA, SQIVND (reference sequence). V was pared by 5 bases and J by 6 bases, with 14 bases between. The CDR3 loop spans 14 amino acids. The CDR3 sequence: CASSSTGYGQPQHF. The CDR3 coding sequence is TGTGCCAGTAGTTCTACAGGGTACGGTCAGCCCCAGCATTTT. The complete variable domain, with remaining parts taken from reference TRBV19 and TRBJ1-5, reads DGGITQSPKYLFRKEGQNVTLSCEQNLNHDAMYWYRQDPGQGLRLIYYSQIVNDFQKGDIAEGYSVSREKKESFPLTVTSAQKNPTAFYLCASSSTGYGQPQHFGDGTRLSIL.

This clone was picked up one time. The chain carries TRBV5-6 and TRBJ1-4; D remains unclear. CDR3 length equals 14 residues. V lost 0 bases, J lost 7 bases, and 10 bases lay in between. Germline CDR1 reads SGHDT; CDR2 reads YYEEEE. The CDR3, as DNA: TGTGCCAGCAGCTTGGCGGGGAGAAGTGAAAAACTGTTTTTT. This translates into CASSLAGRSEKLFF.

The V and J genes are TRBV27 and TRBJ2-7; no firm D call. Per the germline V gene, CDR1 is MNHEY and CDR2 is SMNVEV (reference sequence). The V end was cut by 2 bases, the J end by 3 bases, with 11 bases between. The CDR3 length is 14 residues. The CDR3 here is CASSLEINGYEQYF. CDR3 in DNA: TGTGCCAGCAGTTTAGAGATTAACGGCTACGAGCAGTACTTC.

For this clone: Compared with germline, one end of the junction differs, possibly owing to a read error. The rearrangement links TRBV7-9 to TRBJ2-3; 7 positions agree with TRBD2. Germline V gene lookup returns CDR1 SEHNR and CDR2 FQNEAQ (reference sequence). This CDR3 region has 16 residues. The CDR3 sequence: CASSLGLVGRTDTQYF. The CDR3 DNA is TGTGCCAGCAGTTTAGGACTAGTGGGGCGCACAGATACGCAGTATTTT.

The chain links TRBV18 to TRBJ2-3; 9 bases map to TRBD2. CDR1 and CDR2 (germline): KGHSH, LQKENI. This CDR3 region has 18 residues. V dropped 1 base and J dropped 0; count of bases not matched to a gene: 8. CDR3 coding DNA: TGTGCCAGCTCACCACTGACTAGCGGAGTATCTAGCACAGATACGCAGTATTTT. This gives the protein CASSPLTSGVSSTDTQYF.

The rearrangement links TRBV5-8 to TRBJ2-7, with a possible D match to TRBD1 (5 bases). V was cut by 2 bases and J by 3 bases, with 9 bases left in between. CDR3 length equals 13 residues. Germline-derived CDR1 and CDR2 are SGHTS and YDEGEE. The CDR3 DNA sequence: TGTGCCAGCAGCTTTGGACAAAGCTACGAGCAGTACTTC. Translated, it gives CASSFGQSYEQYF.

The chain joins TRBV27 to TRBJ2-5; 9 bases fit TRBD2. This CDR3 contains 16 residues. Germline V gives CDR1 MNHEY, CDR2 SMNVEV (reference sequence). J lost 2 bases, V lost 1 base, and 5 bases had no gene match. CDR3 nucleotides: TGTGCCAGCAGTTTATTCCGCGGGGGGGCTCAAGAGACCCAGTACTTC. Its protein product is CASSLFRGGAQETQYF.

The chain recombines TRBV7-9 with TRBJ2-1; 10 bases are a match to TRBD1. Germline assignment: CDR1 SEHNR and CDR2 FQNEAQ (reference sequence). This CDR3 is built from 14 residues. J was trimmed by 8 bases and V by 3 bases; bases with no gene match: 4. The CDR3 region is CASSFAGTGDEQFF. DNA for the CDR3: TGTGCCAGCAGCTTTGCAGGGACAGGGGATGAGCAGTTCTTC.

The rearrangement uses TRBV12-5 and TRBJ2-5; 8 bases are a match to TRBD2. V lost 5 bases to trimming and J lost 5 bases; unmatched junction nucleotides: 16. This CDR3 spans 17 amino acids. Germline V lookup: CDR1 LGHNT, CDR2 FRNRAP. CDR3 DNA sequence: TGTGCTAGTGGTCGGGGGAGGGCAGCGGGAGTGGCGGAGACCCAGTACTTC. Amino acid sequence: CASGRGRAAGVAETQYF.

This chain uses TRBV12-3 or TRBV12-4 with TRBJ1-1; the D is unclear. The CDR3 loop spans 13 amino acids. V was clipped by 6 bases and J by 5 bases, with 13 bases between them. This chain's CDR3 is CASRCFRVTEAFF. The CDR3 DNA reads TGTGCCAGCAGATGTTTCCGGGTGACTGAAGCTTTCTTT.

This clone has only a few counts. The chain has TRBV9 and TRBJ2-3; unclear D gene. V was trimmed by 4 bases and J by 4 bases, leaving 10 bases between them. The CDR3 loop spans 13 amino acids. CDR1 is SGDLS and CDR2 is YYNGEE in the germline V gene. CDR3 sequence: CASSPRRSDTQYF. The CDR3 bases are TGTGCCAGCAGCCCCCGCCGGTCAGATACGCAGTATTTT.

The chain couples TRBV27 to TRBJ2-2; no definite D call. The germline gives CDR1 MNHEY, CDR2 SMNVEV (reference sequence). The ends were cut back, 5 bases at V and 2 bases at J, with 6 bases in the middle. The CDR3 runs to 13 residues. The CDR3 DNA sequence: TGTGCCAGCAGTCTAGAAAACACCGGGGAGCTGTTTTTT. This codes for CASSLENTGELFF.

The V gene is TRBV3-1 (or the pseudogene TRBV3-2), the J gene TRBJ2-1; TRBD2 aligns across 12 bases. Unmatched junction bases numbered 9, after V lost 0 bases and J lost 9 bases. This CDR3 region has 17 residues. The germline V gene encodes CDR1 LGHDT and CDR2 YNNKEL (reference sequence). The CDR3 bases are TGTGCCAGCAGCCAAGATCAAGGACTAGCGGGGATACGTGAGCAGTTCTTC. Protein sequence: CASSQDQGLAGIREQFF.

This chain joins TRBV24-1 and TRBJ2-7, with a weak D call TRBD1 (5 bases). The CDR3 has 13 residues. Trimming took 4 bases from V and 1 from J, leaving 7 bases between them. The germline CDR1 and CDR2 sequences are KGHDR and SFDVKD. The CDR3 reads CATSDRASYEQYF. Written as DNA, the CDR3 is TGTGCCACCAGTGACAGGGCTTCCTACGAGCAGTACTTC.